This entry concerns a single T cell receptor beta chain. The record originates from a study of CXCR3-negative and CXCR3-positive naive CD8 T cells. UMI-tagged TRB cDNA libraries were built via 5' RACE. TCRdb reprocessed the 5' RACE reads and keeps a single row for each CDR3 protein, giving no DNA. This repertoire includes about 62,000 distinct CDR3 sequences. Germline V gene data show CDR1 as LGHNA and CDR2 as YNFKEQ. The CDR3 sequence is 15 residues long. The TCR was taken from a human donor in good health. Some clones in this sample may be carry-over from other donors' samples. Material: naive CXCR3- CD8+ T cells from blood. Subset here: CD45RO-CCR7+CD27+CD95- naive CD8+ T cells lacking CXCR3 (TNR3-). The chain uses TRBV4-2 and TRBJ1-1; checking the TCRdb D call of TRBD1 is not possible without DNA. The CDR3 sequence is CASSHTTGFATEAFF.